This TCR beta chain was sequenced during a study of blood T cell repertoires in COVID-19. About the research overall: T cells, B-cell-depleted T cells, or PBMCs supplied cDNA or gDNA.

Trimming cost V 0 bases and J 6 bases; bases outside gene matches: 6. The CDR3 runs to 16 residues. CDR1 and CDR2 (germline): MGHRA, YSYEKL. Original analysis: Reference gene primer amplification yielded estimated nucleated cell counts. The method was immunoSEQ multiplex PCR; TCRdb's version includes in-frame clones alone and lacks a portion of them. The V and J calls and clone size were taken over from that table, and D and trimming were inferred from the DNA. The sample consists of about 260,000 clones, 65% to 85% of them appearing once. The chain employs TRBV4-1 and TRBJ1-4, with 8 bases matching TRBD1. Material: peripheral blood. The clonotype originates from a woman aged 40 to 55 who had recovered from COVID-19. CDR3 amino acids: CASSQDSRQGHEKLFF. CDR3 DNA: TGCGCCAGCAGCCAAGATTCCCGACAGGGGCATGAAAAACTGTTTTTT.